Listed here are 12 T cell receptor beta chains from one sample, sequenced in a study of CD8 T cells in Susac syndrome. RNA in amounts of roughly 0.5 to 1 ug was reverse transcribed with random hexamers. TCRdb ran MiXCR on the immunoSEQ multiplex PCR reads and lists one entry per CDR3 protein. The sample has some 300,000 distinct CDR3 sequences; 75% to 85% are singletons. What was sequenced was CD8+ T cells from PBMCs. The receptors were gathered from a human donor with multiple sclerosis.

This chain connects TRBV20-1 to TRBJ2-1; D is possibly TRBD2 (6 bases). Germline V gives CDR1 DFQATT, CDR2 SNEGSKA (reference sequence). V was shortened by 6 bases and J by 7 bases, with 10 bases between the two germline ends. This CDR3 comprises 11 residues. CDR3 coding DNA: TGCAGTGCCAGCCGGGGGAATGAGCAGTTCTTC. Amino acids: CSASRGNEQFF.

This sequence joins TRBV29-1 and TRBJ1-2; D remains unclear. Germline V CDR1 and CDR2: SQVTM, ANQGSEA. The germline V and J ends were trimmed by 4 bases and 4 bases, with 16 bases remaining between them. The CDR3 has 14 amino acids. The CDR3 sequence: CSVVFWEGSYGYTF. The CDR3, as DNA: TGCAGCGTTGTATTCTGGGAAGGGTCCTATGGCTACACCTTC.

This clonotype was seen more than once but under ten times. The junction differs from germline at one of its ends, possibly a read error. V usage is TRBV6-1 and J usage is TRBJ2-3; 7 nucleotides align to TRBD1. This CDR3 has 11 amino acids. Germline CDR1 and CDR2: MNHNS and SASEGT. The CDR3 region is CASSESGQLHF. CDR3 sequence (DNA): TGTGCCAGCAGTGAATCGGGACAGTTGCATTTT.

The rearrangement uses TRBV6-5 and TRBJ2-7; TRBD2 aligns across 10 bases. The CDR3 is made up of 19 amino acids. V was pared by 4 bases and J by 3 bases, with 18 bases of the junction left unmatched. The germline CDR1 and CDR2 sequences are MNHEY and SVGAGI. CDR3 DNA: TGTGCCAGCAGTTTTCCGACTAGCGGGCAATCCTCAGTTAGCTACGAGCAGTACTTC. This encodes CASSFPTSGQSSVSYEQYF.

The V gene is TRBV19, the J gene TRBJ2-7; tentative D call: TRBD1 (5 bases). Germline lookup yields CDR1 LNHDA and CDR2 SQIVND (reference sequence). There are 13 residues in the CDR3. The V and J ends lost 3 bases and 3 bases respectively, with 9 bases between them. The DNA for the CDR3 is TGTGCCAGTAGTATGAGACAGTTCTACGAGCAGTACTTC. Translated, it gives CASSMRQFYEQYF.

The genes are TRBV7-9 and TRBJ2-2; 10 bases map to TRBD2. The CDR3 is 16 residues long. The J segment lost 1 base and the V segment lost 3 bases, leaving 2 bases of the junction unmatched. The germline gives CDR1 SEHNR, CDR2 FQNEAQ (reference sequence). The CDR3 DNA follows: TGTGCCAGCAGCTTTATAGCGGGAGGGAACACCGGGGAGCTGTTTTTT. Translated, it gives CASSFIAGGNTGELFF.

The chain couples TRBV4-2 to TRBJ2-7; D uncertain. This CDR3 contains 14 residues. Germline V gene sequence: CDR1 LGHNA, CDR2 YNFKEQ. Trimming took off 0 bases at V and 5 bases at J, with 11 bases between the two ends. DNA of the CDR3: TGTGCCAGCAGCCAAGATCCCGGGCCCCACGAGCAGTACTTC. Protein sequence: CASSQDPGPHEQYF.

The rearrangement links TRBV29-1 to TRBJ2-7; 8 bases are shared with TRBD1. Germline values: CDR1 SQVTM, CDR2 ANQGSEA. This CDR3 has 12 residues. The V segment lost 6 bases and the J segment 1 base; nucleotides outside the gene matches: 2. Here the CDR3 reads CSVWTGSYEQYF. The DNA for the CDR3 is TGCAGCGTATGGACAGGGTCCTACGAGCAGTACTTC.

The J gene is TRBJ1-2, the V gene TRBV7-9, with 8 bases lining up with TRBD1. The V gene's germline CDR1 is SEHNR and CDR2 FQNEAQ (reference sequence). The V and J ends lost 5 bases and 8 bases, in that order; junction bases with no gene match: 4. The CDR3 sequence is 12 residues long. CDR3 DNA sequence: TGTGCCAGCAGCACCAGGGGGCACGGCTACACCTTC. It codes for CASSTRGHGYTF. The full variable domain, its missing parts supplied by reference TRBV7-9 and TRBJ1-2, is DTGVSQNPRHKITKRGQNVTFRCDPISEHNRLYWYRQTLGQGPEFLTYFQNEAQLEKSRLLSDRFSAERPKGSFSTLEIQRTEQGDSAMYLCASSTRGHGYTFGSGTRLTVV.

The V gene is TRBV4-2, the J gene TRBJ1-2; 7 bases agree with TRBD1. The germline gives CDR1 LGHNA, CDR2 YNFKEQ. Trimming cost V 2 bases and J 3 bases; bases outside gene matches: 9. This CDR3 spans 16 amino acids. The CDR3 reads CASSQPPTGTDYGYTF. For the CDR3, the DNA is TGTGCCAGCAGCCAACCTCCGACAGGGACGGACTATGGCTACACCTTC.

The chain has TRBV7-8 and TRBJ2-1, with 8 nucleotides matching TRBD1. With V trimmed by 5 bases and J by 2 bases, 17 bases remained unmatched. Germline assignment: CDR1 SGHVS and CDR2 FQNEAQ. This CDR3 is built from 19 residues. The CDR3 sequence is CASSRLPVGAGGTYNEQFF. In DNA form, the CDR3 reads TGTGCCAGCAGCCGACTACCCGTGGGTGCAGGGGGCACCTACAATGAGCAGTTCTTC.

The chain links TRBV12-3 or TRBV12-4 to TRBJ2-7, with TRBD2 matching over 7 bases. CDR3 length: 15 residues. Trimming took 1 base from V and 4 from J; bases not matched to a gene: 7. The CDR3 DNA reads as TGTGCCAGCAGTTTAGAGGCTAGCGGACTTTACGAGCAGTACTTC. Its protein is CASSLEASGLYEQYF.